A single sample gave rise to the 8 T cell receptor beta chains below, sequenced in a study of shared clonotypes between healthy human individuals. Assay: immunoSEQ multiplex PCR; the TCRdb copy retains only in-frame clones and omits some. The table includes around 2.1 million clones, roughly 95% detected once. The sample was naive CD4+ T cells sorted from blood. Subset given: CD45RA+ positively selected. Receptors were obtained from a man between 18 and 35 years old in good health.

The chain employs TRBV13 and TRBJ2-7; 11 nucleotides agree with TRBD1. This CDR3 has 17 residues. The V segment lost 5 bases and the J segment 6 bases; nucleotides outside the gene matches: 15. CDR1 and CDR2 from the germline V gene are PRHDT and FYEKMQ (reference sequence). The CDR3 reads CASSQREFRTGGGEQYF. CDR3 DNA: TGTGCCAGCAGCCAGCGGGAGTTTCGGACAGGGGGCGGCGAGCAGTACTTC.

The CDR3 sequence is CASSLRLAYSYEQYF. In nucleotides, the CDR3 is TGTGCCAGCAGTTTGCGACTAGCGTACTCCTACGAGCAGTACTTC. The chain combines TRBV27 with TRBJ2-7; 8 nucleotides match TRBD2. With 3 bases clipped from V and 0 bases from J, the junction kept 4 bases outside the gene matches. CDR1 is MNHEY, CDR2 SMNVEV, per germline (reference sequence). The CDR3 covers 15 residues.

The chain uses TRBV2 and TRBJ2-3; the D gene is possibly TRBD2 (6 bases). V shed 6 bases and J shed 0 bases, with 19 bases lying between them. The CDR3 spans 17 residues. Germline V CDR1 and CDR2: SNHLY, FYNNEI. CDR3: CASRRPGLVASTDTQYF. The CDR3 coding sequence is TGTGCCAGCAGAAGACCGGGACTGGTGGCTAGCACAGATACGCAGTATTTT. Complete variable domain (other parts from reference TRBV2 and TRBJ2-3): EPEVTQTPSHQVTQMGQEVILRCVPISNHLYFYWYRQILGQKVEFLVSFYNNEISEKSEIFDDQFSVERPDGSNFTLKIRSTKLEDSAMYFCASRRPGLVASTDTQYFGPGTRLTVL.

The V and J genes are TRBV5-6 and TRBJ1-1, with a possible D match to TRBD1 (5 bases). Germline V gene sequence: CDR1 SGHDT, CDR2 YYEEEE. V was pared by 0 bases and J by 0 bases, with 12 bases between. The CDR3 length is 16 residues. The CDR3 region has the DNA TGTGCCAGCAGCTTGGAGGACACATGGATGAACACTGAAGCTTTCTTT. Residues: CASSLEDTWMNTEAFF.

The chain employs TRBV5-1 and TRBJ2-2, with 12 positions matching TRBD1. CDR3 length: 15 amino acids. Per germline, CDR1 SGHRS and CDR2 YFSETQ. The J segment lost 7 bases and the V segment lost 3 bases, leaving 4 bases of the junction unmatched. Written as DNA, the CDR3 is TGCGCCAGCAGCTGGGACAGGGGGCGCATCGGGGAGCTGTTTTTT. It codes for CASSWDRGRIGELFF.

This clone was picked up one time. Other DNA sequences of this sample code for an identical CDR3. V gene TRBV5-1 combines with J gene TRBJ2-7; a possible D gene is TRBD1 (6 bases). This CDR3 spans 13 amino acids. Trimming stripped 4 bases from V and 4 bases from J, with 12 bases between. Looked up from germline, CDR1 is SGHRS and CDR2 is YFSETQ. In nucleotides, the CDR3 is TGCGCCAGCAGCCCGGGACAAATATACGAGCAGTACTTC. Amino acid sequence: CASSPGQIYEQYF.

V usage is TRBV18 and J usage is TRBJ2-7; no clear D gene. Trimming took 3 bases from V and 0 from J, leaving 15 bases between them. CDR3 size: 16 residues. Per germline, CDR1 KGHSH and CDR2 LQKENI. Written as DNA, the CDR3 is TGTGCCAGCTCACCGGCGGTGAGAAGGGTCTCCTACGAGCAGTACTTC. This sequence encodes CASSPAVRRVSYEQYF.

On this clone: The same CDR3 is also encoded by other DNA sequences in this sample. The J gene is TRBJ1-2, the V gene TRBV19; D is possibly TRBD1 (6 bases). The germline V gene has CDR1 LNHDA and CDR2 SQIVND (reference sequence). Between the trimmed V and J ends, which lost 3 bases and 5 bases, there was a span of 10 bases. This CDR3 comprises 13 residues. Here the CDR3 reads CASSMDSRYGYTF. The CDR3 region has the DNA TGTGCCAGTAGTATGGACAGTCGATATGGCTACACCTTC.